Given below is one T cell receptor beta chain in context. Antigen: not known. The data belong to a study of CD8+ T cells in alopecia areata. Study in general: Tofacitinib continued for 6 to 18 months and was then withheld for 6 months.

CDR1 and CDR2 (germline): GTSNPN, SVGIG (reference sequence). This CDR3 is 14 amino acids long. Study-wide results and caveats: Elevated clonality characterized lesional scalp relative to normal scalp, particularly in alopecia totalis/universalis.

RNA was extracted and reverse transcribed into cDNA as the sequencing template. Method: immunoSEQ multiplex PCR; TCRdb's copy keeps in-frame clones and lacks some. The sample gives under 250,000 clones, around three fifths of which show up once; 0.45% is in the top ten. This TCR came from a human donor with alopecia areata. The chain uses TRBV30 and TRBJ2-6, with 8 nucleotides matching TRBD2. This specimen consisted of CD4+ T cells sorted from blood, obtained at week 0. CDR3 residues: CGSSGGSGANVLTF. Written as DNA, the CDR3 is TGTGGATCGAGCGGGGGCTCTGGGGCCAACGTCCTGACTTTC.